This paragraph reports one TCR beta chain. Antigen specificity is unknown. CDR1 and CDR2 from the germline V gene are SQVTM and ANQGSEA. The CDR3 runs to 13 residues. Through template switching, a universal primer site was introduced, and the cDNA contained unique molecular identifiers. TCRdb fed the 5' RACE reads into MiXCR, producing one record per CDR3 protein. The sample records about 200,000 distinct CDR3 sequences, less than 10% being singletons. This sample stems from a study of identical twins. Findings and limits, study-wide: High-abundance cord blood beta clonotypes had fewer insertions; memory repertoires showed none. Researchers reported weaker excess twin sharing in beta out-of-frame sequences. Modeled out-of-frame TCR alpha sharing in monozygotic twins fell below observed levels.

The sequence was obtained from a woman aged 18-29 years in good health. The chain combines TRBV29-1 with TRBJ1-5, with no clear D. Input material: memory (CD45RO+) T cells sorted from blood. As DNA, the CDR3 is TGCAGTGCGGGCTTAGGCGGCAATCAGCCCCAGCATTTT. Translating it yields CSAGLGGNQPQHF.